The 10 T cell receptor beta chains listed next were all sequenced from one sample in a study of blood T cell repertoires in COVID-19. TCRdb's table, derived via immunoSEQ multiplex PCR, lists solely in-frame clones and lacks some. This table holds 250,000 to 400,000 clones, around 90% found once. The specimen sequenced was peripheral blood. All receptors come from a man between 45 and 60 years old with active or convalescent COVID-19.

The chain combines TRBV27 with TRBJ1-1; no definite D call. Germline lookup yields CDR1 MNHEY and CDR2 SMNVEV (reference sequence). The V and J ends lost 8 bases and 9 bases respectively, with 10 bases between them. The CDR3 consists of 10 residues. This chain's CDR3 is CASGRVKAFF. In DNA form, the CDR3 reads TGTGCCAGCGGGAGGGTAAAAGCTTTCTTT.

The chain recombines TRBV19 with TRBJ2-3, with 7 bases that match TRBD1. V gave up 6 bases and J gave up 0 bases; unmatched junction bases: 6. Germline V gives CDR1 LNHDA, CDR2 SQIVND (reference sequence). The CDR3 has 15 amino acids. The CDR3 sequence is CASSNRGYSTDTQYF. The CDR3 DNA reads TGTGCCAGTAGCAACAGGGGTTATAGCACAGATACGCAGTATTTT.

The chain couples TRBV19 to TRBJ1-2; D is unclear. The V gene's germline CDR1 is LNHDA and CDR2 SQIVND (reference sequence). The CDR3 covers 15 residues. Trimming took 3 bases from V and 4 from J, leaving 15 bases between them. The CDR3 spells CASSIWIGEGYGYTF. The CDR3, as DNA: TGTGCCAGTAGTATCTGGATCGGGGAGGGCTATGGCTACACCTTC.

J is TRBJ2-1 and V is TRBV7-6; 8 bases align to TRBD1. Germline trimming cut 3 bases from V and 6 bases from J; bases unmatched to any gene: 13. From germline, CDR1 is SGHVS and CDR2 FNYEAQ. The CDR3 contains 17 residues. The CDR3 coding sequence is TGTGCCAGCAGCTTCCGTGGACAGGGCACTTTTTTCAATGAGCAGTTCTTC. It encodes CASSFRGQGTFFNEQFF.

CDR3 DNA: TGTGCCAGCTCACCGGGGCCGGATAATCAGCCCCAGCATTTT. Amino acid sequence: CASSPGPDNQPQHF. This chain connects TRBV18 to TRBJ1-5, with D maybe TRBD1 (5 bases). Germline lookup yields CDR1 KGHSH and CDR2 LQKENI. The CDR3 loop spans 14 amino acids. V was clipped by 3 bases and J by 4 bases, with 10 bases between them.

This chain uses TRBV16 with TRBJ1-2; D gene ambiguous. The CDR3 is made up of 12 amino acids. V dropped 3 bases and J dropped 8 bases, with 10 bases sitting between them. Germline CDR1 and CDR2: KGHSY and FQNENV. DNA for the CDR3: TGTGCCAGCAGCCATCGGGTTGAGGGCTACACCTTC. It encodes CASSHRVEGYTF. Complete variable domain (other parts from reference TRBV16 and TRBJ1-2): GEEVAQTPKHLVRGEGQKAKLYCAPIKGHSYVFWYQQVLKNEFKFLISFQNENVFDETGMPKERFSAKCLPNSPCSLEIQATKLEDSAVYFCASSHRVEGYTFGSGTRLTVV.

This chain links TRBV4-3 with TRBJ1-2, with a weak D call TRBD1 (6 bases). V shed 1 base and J shed 0 bases, with 12 bases lying between them. The germline V gene encodes CDR1 LGHNA and CDR2 YSLEER. CDR3 length equals 16 residues. The CDR3 nucleotides read TGCGCCAGCAGCCAAGCTTCGGACAGCTCTAACTATGGCTACACCTTC. This gives the protein CASSQASDSSNYGYTF.

This clone was found many times. The chain combines TRBV10-2 with TRBJ1-2; 8 positions agree with TRBD1. Germline CDR1 is WSHSY and CDR2 is SAAADI. CDR3 size: 13 residues. The V segment lost 6 bases and the J segment 7 bases; nucleotides outside the gene matches: 7. The CDR3 sequence: CASSHRGGRGYTF. As DNA, the CDR3 is TGCGCCAGCAGCCACAGGGGGGGCCGTGGCTACACCTTC.

The V call is TRBV5-1, the J call TRBJ2-3; 10 bases match TRBD2. The CDR3 length is 18 residues. The ends lost 1 base at V and 3 bases at J; junction bases unmatched: 11. The germline V gene has CDR1 SGHRS and CDR2 YFSETQ. Here the CDR3 DNA reads TGCGCCAGCAGCTTGTGGACTTCTAGCGGGAGTGGAACAGATACGCAGTATTTT. This encodes CASSLWTSSGSGTDTQYF. The variable domain in full, completed from reference TRBV5-1 and TRBJ2-3, reads KAGVTQTPRYLIKTRGQQVTLSCSPISGHRSVSWYQQTPGQGLQFLFEYFSETQRNKGNFPGRFSGRQFSNSRSEMNVSTLELGDSALYLCASSLWTSSGSGTDTQYFGPGTRLTVL.

The genes are TRBV27 and TRBJ2-7; TRBD1 aligns across 8 bases. The CDR3 loop spans 14 amino acids. The V gene end was trimmed by 6 bases and the J gene end by 2 bases; junction bases not matched to a gene: 6. The germline V gene encodes CDR1 MNHEY and CDR2 SMNVEV (reference sequence). CDR3 in amino acids: CASSQGQGAYEQYF. The CDR3 bases are TGTGCCAGCAGCCAAGGACAGGGCGCCTACGAGCAGTACTTC.